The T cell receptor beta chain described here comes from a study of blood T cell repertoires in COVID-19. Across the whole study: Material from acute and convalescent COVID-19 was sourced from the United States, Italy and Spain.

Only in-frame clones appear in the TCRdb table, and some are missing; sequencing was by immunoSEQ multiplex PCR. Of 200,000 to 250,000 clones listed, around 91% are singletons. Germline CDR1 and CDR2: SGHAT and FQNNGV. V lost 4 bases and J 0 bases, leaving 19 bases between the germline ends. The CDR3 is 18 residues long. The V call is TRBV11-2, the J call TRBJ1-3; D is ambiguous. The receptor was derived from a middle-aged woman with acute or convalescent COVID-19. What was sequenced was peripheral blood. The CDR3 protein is CASSSTGSPGSSGNTIYF. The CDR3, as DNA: TGTGCCAGCAGCTCAACGGGCAGCCCGGGGAGCTCTGGAAACACCATATATTTT.